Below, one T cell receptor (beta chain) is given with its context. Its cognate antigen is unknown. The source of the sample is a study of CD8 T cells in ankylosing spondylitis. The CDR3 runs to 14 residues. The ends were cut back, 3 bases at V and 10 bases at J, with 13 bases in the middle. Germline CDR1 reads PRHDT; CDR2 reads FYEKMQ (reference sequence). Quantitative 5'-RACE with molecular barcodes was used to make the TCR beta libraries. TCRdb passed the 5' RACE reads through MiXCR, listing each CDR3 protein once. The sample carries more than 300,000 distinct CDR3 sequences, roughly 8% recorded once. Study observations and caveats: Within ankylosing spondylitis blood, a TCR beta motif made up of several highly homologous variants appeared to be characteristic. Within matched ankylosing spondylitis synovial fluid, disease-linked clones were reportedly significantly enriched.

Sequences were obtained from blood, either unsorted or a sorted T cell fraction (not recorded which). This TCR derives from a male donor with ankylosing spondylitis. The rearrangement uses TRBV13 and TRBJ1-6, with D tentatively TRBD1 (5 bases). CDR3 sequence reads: CASSFQGVESPLHF. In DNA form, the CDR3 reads TGTGCCAGCAGCTTCCAGGGTGTGGAGTCACCCCTCCACTTT. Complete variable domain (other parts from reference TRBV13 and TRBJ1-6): AAGVIQSPRHLIKEKRETATLKCYPIPRHDTVYWYQQGPGQDPQFLISFYEKMQSDKGSIPDRFSAQQFSDYHSELNMSSLELGDSALYFCASSFQGVESPLHFGNGTRLTVT.